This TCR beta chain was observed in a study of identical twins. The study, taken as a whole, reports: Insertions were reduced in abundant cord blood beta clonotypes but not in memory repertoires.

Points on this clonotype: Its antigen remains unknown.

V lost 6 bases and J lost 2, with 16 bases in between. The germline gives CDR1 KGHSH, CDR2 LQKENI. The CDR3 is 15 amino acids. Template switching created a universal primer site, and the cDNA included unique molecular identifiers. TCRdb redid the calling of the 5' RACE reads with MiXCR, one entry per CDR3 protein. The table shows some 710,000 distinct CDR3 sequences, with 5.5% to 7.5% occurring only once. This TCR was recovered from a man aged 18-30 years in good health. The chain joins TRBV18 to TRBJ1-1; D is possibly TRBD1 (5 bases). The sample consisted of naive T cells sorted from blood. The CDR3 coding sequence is TGTGCCAGCTCCACCGGGGCCCAACGAAACACTGAAGCTTTCTTT. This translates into CASSTGAQRNTEAFF.